This is a list of T cell receptor beta chains from one sample in a study of PD-1 blockade in classical Hodgkin lymphoma. This table comes from immunoSEQ multiplex PCR, and its TCRdb copy is limited to in-frame clones, with some not included. The sample gives under 80,000 clones, 71% of which show up once; less than 9.5% is in the top ten. The starting material was peripheral blood mononuclear cells (PBMCs), obtained before the second cycle of nivolumab. Source of these receptors: a human donor with classical Hodgkin lymphoma. Both conserved end residues are part of each CDR3.

V	J	length	CDR3
TRBV27	TRBJ2-1	14	CASSLPGALNEQFF
TRBV7-2	TRBJ2-7	15	CASSLAGGGPYEQYF
TRBV29-1	TRBJ1-2	14	CSAQGSRRSDGYTF
TRBV5-4	TRBJ1-6	14	CASSLGQRDTPLHF
TRBV19	TRBJ1-5	15	CASSIPGRVGQPQHF
TRBV5-1	TRBJ2-5	15	CASSLELPGQETQYF
TRBV5-1	TRBJ2-1	15	CASSSGQGLTNEQFF
TRBV27	TRBJ1-5	15	CATKPLWMANQPQHF
TRBV27	TRBJ1-4	16	CASSPSTRLTNEKLFF
TRBV30	TRBJ1-2	12	CALPMGLGGYTF
TRBV5-1	TRBJ1-3	14	CASSPRDGGNTIYF
TRBV10-3	TRBJ2-7	12	CAISRTGVEQYF
TRBV6-5	TRBJ2-7	13	CASSYGLEREQYF
TRBV19	TRBJ1-1	15	CASSIDGDRNTEAFF